Listed here are 3 T cell receptor beta chains from one sample, sequenced in a study of blood T cell repertoires in COVID-19. The data were produced by immunoSEQ multiplex PCR, yet TCRdb's version contains in-frame clones alone and is incomplete. The sample lists more than 150,000 clones; roughly 90% were seen once. The specimen was peripheral blood. The receptors were gathered from a man aged 60 to 75 with acute or convalescent COVID-19.

This clone was seen more than once but under ten times. CDR3 nucleotide sequence: TGCGCCAGCAGTTCCGGGGCAGGGGTCAGGAACACTGAAGCTTTCTTT. Its translation is CASSSGAGVRNTEAFF. The rearrangement uses TRBV4-3 and TRBJ1-1; a weak D match, TRBD1 (6 bases). V was clipped by 6 bases and J by 1 base, with 18 bases between them. CDR1 and CDR2 from the germline V gene are LGHNA and YSLEER. The CDR3 is 16 residues long.

This chain links TRBV6-5 with TRBJ2-2, with a weak D call TRBD1 (5 bases). Germline CDR1 and CDR2: MNHEY and SVGAGI. The V gene lost 4 bases and the J gene lost 2 bases, with 11 bases spanning the gap. The CDR3 is made up of 15 amino acids. CDR3 DNA: TGTGCCAGCAGTTCTCGACAGAGAAACACCGGGGAGCTGTTTTTT. Its protein product is CASSSRQRNTGELFF.

The rearrangement joins TRBV6-5 to TRBJ1-4; a possible D gene is TRBD1 (5 bases). Germline CDR1 reads MNHEY; CDR2 reads SVGAGI. V dropped 7 bases and J dropped 5 bases, with 17 bases sitting between them. The CDR3 totals 15 residues. The CDR3 spells CASMGRILGNEKLFF. The CDR3 DNA is TGTGCCAGCATGGGGCGGATACTCGGGAATGAAAAACTGTTTTTT.